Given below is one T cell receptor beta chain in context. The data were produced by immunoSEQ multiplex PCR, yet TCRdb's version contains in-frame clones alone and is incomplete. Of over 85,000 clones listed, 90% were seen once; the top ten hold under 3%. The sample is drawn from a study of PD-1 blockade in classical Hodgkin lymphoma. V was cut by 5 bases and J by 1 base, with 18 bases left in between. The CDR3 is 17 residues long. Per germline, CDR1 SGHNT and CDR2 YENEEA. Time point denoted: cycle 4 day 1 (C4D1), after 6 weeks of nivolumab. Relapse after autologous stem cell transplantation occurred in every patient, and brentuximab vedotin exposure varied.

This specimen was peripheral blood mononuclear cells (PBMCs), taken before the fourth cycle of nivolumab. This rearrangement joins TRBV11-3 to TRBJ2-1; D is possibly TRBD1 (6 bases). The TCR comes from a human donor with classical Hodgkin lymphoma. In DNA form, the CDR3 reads TGTGCCAGCAGCCTGAGGGGACCGGGACATTCCTACAATGAGCAGTTCTTC. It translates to CASSLRGPGHSYNEQFF.